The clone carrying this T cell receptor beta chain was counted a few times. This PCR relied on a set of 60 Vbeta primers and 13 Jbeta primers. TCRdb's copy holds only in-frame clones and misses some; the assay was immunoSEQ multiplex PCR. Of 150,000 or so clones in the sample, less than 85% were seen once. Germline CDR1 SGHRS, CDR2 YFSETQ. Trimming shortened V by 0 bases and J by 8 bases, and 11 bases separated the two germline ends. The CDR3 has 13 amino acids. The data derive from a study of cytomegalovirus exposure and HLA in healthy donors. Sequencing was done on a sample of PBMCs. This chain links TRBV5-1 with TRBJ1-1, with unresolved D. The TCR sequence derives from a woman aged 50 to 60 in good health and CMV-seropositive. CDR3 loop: CASSLEREAEAFF. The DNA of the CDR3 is TGCGCCAGCAGCTTGGAGAGGGAAGCCGAAGCTTTCTTT.